The source of this T cell receptor beta chain is a study of T cells in Graves' hyperthyroidism and ophthalmopathy. Study results and limitations: Ophthalmopathy, which appeared later, was predicted by the model a median around 6.5 months before onset.

Authors of the study amplified TCR beta CDR3 regions from RNA transcripts. HTBI primers were used for first-round RT-PCR of the TCR CDR3. TCRdb passed the multiplex PCR reads through MiXCR, listing each CDR3 protein once. The sample has fewer than 350,000 distinct CDR3 sequences, 13% seen once; the top ten hold around 7.9%. The blood sample dates from first hyperthyroidism diagnosis, preceding any ophthalmopathy symptoms. This clonotype was seen a handful of times. Its antigen is unidentified. V was pared by 4 bases and J by 4 bases, with 11 bases between. CDR3 length: 13 amino acids. Germline assignment: CDR1 MGHRA and CDR2 YSYEKL.

The sequencing sample was made of blood. The chain uses TRBV4-1 and TRBJ2-7; D unclear. This clonotype was obtained from a woman between 25 and 40 years old with Graves' hyperthyroidism that later progressed to Graves' ophthalmopathy. The CDR3 loop reads CASSPAVSYEQYF. CDR3 coding DNA: TGCGCCAGCAGCCCCGCAGTTAGTTACGAGCAGTACTTC.